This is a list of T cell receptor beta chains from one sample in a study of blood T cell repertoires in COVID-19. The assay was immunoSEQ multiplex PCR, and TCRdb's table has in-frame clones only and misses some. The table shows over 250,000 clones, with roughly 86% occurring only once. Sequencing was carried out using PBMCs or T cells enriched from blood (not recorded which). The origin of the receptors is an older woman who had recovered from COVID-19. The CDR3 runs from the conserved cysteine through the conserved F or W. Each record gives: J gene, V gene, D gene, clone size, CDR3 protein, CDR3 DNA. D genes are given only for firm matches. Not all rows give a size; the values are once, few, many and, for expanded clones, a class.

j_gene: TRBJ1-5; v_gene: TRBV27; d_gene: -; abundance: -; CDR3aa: CASSSDSYQPQHF; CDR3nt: TGTGCCAGCAGTTCCGACAGTTATCAGCCCCAGCATTTT
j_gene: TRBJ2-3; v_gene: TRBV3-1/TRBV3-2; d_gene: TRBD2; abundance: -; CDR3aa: CASSQDYGAGVGQYF; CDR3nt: TGTGCCAGCAGCCAAGACTATGGAGCGGGAGTGGGACAGTATTTT
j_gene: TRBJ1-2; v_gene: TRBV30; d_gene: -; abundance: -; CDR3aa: CAWSEGGLGYGYTF; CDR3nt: TGTGCCTGGAGTGAGGGGGGGCTTGGCTATGGCTACACCTTC
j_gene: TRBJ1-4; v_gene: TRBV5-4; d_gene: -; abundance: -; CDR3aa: CASSFIGGIGEKLFF; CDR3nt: TGTGCCAGCAGCTTTATCGGCGGGATAGGTGAAAAACTGTTTTTT
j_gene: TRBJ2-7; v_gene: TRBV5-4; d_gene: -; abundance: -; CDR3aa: CASSLGGDLTYEQYF; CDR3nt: TGTGCCAGCAGCTTGGGAGGAGATTTAACCTACGAGCAGTACTTC
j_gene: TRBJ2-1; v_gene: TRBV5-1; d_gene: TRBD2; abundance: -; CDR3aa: CASSLGGSSYNEQFF; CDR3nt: TGCGCCAGCAGCCTAGGCGGGAGTTCCTACAATGAGCAGTTCTTC
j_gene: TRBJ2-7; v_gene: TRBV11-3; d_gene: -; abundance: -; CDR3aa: CASSLEAGDYEQYF; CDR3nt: TGTGCCAGCAGCTTAGAAGCCGGAGACTACGAGCAGTACTTC
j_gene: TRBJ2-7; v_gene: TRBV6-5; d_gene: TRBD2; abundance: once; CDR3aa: CASSLYGEGRVLF; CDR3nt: TGTGCCAGCAGTCTATACGGGGAGGGAAGAGTGCTGTTC
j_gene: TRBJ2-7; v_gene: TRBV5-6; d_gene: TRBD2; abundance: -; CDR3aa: CASSPGGLAGYYEQYF; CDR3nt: TGTGCCAGCAGCCCCGGAGGACTAGCTGGTTACTACGAGCAGTACTTC
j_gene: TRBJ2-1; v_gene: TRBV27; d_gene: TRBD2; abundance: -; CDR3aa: CASRSWEGPTISEQFF; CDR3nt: TGTGCCAGCAGATCATGGGAGGGACCCACGATCAGTGAGCAGTTCTTC
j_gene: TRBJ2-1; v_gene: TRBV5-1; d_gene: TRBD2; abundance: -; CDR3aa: CASTRLAGDNEQFF; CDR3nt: TGCGCCAGCACCCGACTAGCGGGGGACAATGAGCAGTTCTTC
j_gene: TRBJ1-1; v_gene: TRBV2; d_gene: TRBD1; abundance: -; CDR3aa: CASCTTGGSTEAFF; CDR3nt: TGTGCCAGTTGTACGACAGGGGGCTCCACTGAAGCTTTCTTT
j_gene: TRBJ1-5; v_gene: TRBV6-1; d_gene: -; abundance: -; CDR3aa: CASSEKGQGTQHF; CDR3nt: TGTGCCAGCAGTGAAAAAGGGCAGGGGACCCAGCATTTT
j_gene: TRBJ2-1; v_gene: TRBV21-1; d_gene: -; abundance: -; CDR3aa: CASSKEVASSYNEQFF; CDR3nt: TGTGCCAGCAGCAAAGAGGTAGCGAGCTCCTACAATGAGCAGTTCTTC
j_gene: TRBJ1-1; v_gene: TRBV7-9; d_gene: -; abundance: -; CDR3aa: CASSSLREGAFF; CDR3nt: TGTGCCAGCAGCTCCCTCCGGGAAGGGGCTTTCTTT
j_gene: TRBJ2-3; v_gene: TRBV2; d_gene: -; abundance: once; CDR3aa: CASGEFETDTQYF; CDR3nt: TGTGCCAGCGGGGAGTTCGAGACAGATACGCAGTATTTT